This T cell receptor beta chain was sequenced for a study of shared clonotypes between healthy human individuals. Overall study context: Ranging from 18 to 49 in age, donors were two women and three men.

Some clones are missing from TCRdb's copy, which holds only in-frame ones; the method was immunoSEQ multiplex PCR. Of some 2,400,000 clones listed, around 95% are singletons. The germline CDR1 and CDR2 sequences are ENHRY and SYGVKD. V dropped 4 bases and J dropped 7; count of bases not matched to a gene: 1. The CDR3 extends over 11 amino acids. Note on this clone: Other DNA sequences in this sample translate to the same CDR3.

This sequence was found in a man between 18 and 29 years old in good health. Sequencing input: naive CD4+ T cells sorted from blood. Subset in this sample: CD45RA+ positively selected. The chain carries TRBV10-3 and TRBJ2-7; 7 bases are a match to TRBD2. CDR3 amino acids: CAISGGGEQYF. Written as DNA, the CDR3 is TGTGCCATCAGTGGGGGGGGTGAGCAGTACTTC.